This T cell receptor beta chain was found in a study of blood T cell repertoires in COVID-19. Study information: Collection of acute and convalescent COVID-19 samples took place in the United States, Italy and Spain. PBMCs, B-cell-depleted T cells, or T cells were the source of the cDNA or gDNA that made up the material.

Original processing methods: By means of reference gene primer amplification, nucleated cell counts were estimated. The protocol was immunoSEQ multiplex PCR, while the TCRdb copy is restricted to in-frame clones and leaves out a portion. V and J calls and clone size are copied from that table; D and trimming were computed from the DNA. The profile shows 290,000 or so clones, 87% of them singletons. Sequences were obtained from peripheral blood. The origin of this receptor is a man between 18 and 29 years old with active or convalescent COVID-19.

CDR3: CASSILYYGYTF. In nucleotides, the CDR3 is TGTGCCAGCAGCATCCTCTACTATGGCTACACCTTC. The chain links TRBV7-9 to TRBJ1-2; D ambiguous. Germline-derived CDR1 and CDR2 are SEHNR and FQNEAQ (reference sequence). V was shortened by 5 bases and J by 3 bases, with 7 bases between the two germline ends. This CDR3 is 12 amino acids long.